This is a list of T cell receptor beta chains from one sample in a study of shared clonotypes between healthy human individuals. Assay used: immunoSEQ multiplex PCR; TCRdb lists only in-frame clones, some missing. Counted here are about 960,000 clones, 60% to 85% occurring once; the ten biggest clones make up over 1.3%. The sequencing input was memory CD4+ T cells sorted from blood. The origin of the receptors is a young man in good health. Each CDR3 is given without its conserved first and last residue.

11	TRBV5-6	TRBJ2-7	ASSLRGSYEQY
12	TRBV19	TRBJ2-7	ASSRGDGVGEQY
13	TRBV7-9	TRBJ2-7	ASSLRAGQGDEQY
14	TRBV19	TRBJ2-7	ASSNRRDRGQYEQY
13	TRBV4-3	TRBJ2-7	ASSLSQQGSYEQY
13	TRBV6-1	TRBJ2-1	ASSPDRNSYNEQF
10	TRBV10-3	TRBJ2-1	ATSLRENEQF
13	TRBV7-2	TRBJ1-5	ASSLEDAHNQPQH
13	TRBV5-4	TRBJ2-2	ASSRTSDHTGELF
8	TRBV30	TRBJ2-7	AWSDYEQY
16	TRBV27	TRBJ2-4	ASSLTSGAGLAKNIQY
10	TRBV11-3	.	ASSQTKNEQF
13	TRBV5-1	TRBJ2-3	ASTSTGGQADTQY
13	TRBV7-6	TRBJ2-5	ASSMDRVRRETQY
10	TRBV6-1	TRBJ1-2	ASYDRVGGYT
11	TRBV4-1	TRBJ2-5	ASSRGPQETQY
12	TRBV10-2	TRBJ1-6	ASIEAGGNSPLH
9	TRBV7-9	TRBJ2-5	ASSFFETQY
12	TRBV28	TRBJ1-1	ASSPPLLTTEAF
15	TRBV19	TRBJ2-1	ASIQGSMDGSYNEQF
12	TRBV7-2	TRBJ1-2	ASSSRSGNYGYT
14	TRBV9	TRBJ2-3	ASSPQTSGSTDTQY
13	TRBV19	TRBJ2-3	ASRQGTFGTDTQY
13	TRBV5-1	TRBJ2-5	ASSFAPSRQETQY
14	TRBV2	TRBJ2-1	ASSGPTSGAYNEQF
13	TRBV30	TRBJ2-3	AWSPGNPGADTQY
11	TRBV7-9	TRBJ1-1	ASSLEAGTEAF
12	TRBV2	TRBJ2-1	ASSGVSSYNEQF
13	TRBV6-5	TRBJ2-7	ASSYSLGRAYEQY
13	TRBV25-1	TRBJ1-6	ASSEIGTGDSPLH
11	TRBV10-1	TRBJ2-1	ASMGHRNNEQF
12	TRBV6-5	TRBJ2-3	ASSYSSAVDTQY
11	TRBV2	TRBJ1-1	ASTPRVNTEAF
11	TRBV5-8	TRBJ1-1	ASSNTGERAAF
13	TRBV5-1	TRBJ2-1	ASSLDRGPYNEQF
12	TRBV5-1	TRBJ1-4	ASSLGGAGEKLF
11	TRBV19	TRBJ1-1	ASSAGPNTEAF
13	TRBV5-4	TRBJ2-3	ASSPGVRSTDTQY
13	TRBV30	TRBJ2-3	AWIEKGGPTDTQY
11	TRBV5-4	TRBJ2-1	ASSWDRNNEQF
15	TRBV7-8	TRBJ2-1	ASSSSLGSGGGNEQF
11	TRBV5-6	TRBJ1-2	ASSLSPNYGYT
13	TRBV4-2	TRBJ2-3	ASSLGRTNTDTQY
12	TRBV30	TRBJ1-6	ASIPGQNNSPLH
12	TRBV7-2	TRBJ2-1	ASSLEGSLGKQF
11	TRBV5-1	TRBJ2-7	ASSFGQGEGQY
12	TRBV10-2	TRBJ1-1	ASSSQGGNTEAF
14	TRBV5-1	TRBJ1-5	ASSLGGTGLNQPQH
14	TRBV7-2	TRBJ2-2	ASSLLAGGNTGELF
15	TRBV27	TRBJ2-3	ASSQGSGRPREGTQY
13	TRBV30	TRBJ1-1	AWSVRQGVRTEAF
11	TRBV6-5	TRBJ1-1	ASSLSRDTEAF
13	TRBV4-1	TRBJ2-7	ASRPPGQGTYEQY